These T cell receptor beta chains were read from a single sample in a study of blood T cell repertoires in COVID-19. TCRdb keeps only in-frame clones here, not all; method: immunoSEQ multiplex PCR. The sample holds roughly 70,000 clones, 80% to 95% seen once. The specimen sequenced was peripheral blood. These receptors were collected from a woman aged 60-70 years with active COVID-19. Both conserved end residues are part of each CDR3. The D gene is left open where the match is weak. Rows give clone size only sometimes, using once, few, many, or a class for an expanded clone.

J gene,clone size,V gene,D gene,CDR3 protein,CDR3 DNA
TRBJ2-7,.,TRBV28,TRBD2,CASSLAGGPREQYF,TGTGCCAGCAGTTTAGCGGGAGGGCCTAGAGAGCAGTACTTC
TRBJ1-6,.,TRBV28,TRBD1,CASSRDRGNSPLHF,TGTGCCAGCAGCAGGGACAGGGGTAATTCACCCCTCCACTTT
TRBJ1-2,once,TRBV30,TRBD1,CAWDRGAWVYGYTF,TGTGCCTGGGACAGGGGGGCGTGGGTCTATGGCTACACCTTC
TRBJ2-5,.,TRBV5-1,.,CASSASGILGETQYF,TGCGCCAGCAGCGCTTCCGGGATCCTTGGGGAGACCCAGTACTTC
TRBJ2-5,.,TRBV10-1,.,CASSDRGHPGETQYF,TGCGCCAGCAGTGATAGAGGACACCCAGGGGAGACCCAGTACTTC
TRBJ1-1,.,TRBV28,.,CASSLGGISFF,TGTGCCAGCAGTTTGGGGGGGATATCTTTCTTT
TRBJ2-5,.,TRBV27,TRBD2,CASRGLASGETQYF,TGTGCCAGCAGGGGACTAGCGAGTGGAGAGACCCAGTACTTC
TRBJ1-2,few,TRBV11-2,TRBD1,CASSLPGGGYTF,TGTGCCAGCAGCTTACCAGGGGGAGGCTACACCTTC
TRBJ2-1,.,TRBV24-1,.,CATRSRRGGDNEQFF,TGTGCCACCCGGTCCAGAAGGGGAGGAGACAATGAGCAGTTCTTC
TRBJ2-5,.,TRBV3-1/TRBV3-2,TRBD2,CASSRRLAGKETQYF,TGTGCCAGCAGCCGCAGACTAGCGGGCAAAGAGACCCAGTACTTC
TRBJ2-3,.,TRBV4-1,TRBD2,CASSQGSRGRAWGDTQYF,TGCGCCAGCAGCCAAGGATCTCGTGGGAGGGCCTGGGGAGATACGCAGTATTTT
TRBJ1-1,.,TRBV12-3/TRBV12-4,.,CASSLLQGAAFF,TGTGCCAGCAGTTTACTTCAGGGTGCGGCTTTCTTT
TRBJ1-2,.,TRBV5-4,.,CASSLLREWDYGYTF,TGTGCCAGCAGCTTGTTGAGGGAGTGGGACTATGGCTACACCTTC
TRBJ2-5,.,TRBV2,.,CASSGETQYF,TGTGCCAGCAGCGGAGAGACCCAGTACTTC
TRBJ2-2,.,TRBV11-2,.,CASSLYVVSGELFF,TGTGCCAGCAGCTTATATGTTGTATCCGGGGAGCTGTTTTTT
TRBJ2-1,.,TRBV5-4,.,CASSLEGLARNNEQFF,TGTGCCAGCAGCTTGGAGGGGCTAGCGAGAAACAATGAGCAGTTCTTC
TRBJ1-6,.,TRBV3-1/TRBV3-2,TRBD1,CASSLRTGNSPLHF,TGTGCCAGCAGCCTACGGACAGGGAATTCACCCCTCCACTTT
TRBJ1-6,.,TRBV28,.,CASSTPRRDGGRPLHF,TGTGCCAGCAGTACTCCACGCCGGGACGGGGGAAGACCCCTCCACTTT
TRBJ2-7,.,TRBV19,.,CASSILRIYEQYF,TGTGCCAGTAGTATCTTGAGGATCTACGAGCAGTACTTC
TRBJ1-2,.,TRBV9,TRBD1,CASSVDTGGGFGYTF,TGTGCCAGCAGCGTAGACACAGGGGGGGGATTTGGCTACACCTTC
TRBJ2-1,.,TRBV29-1,TRBD1,CSVEDRVSYNEQFF,TGCAGCGTAGAAGACAGGGTCTCCTACAATGAGCAGTTCTTC
TRBJ1-5,once,TRBV6-5,.,CASSYSRANSNQPQHF,TGTGCCAGCAGTTACTCACGAGCCAATAGCAATCAGCCCCAGCATTTT
TRBJ2-1,.,TRBV28,TRBD2,CASSGSGTSGSGFYNEQFF,TGTGCCAGCAGTGGTTCCGGGACTAGCGGGAGCGGCTTCTACAATGAGCAGTTCTTC
TRBJ2-7,once,TRBV29-1,TRBD2,CSVYNPSGYEQYF,TGCAGCGTCTACAATCCTAGCGGCTACGAGCAGTACTTC
TRBJ2-4,.,TRBV30,TRBD1,CAWSALPGQGSKNIQYF,TGTGCCTGGAGTGCTCTCCCGGGACAGGGTTCCAAAAACATTCAGTACTTC
TRBJ2-7,.,TRBV7-9,TRBD1,CASTELGTGTYEQYF,TGTGCCAGCACCGAGTTGGGGACAGGGACATACGAGCAGTACTTC